These 17 T cell receptor beta chains were all obtained from the same sample, sequenced in a study of T cells in Graves' hyperthyroidism and ophthalmopathy. TCR beta CDR3 regions were amplified from RNA. The primer set for the first-round RT-PCR of the TCR CDR3 was HTBI. TCRdb recomputed calls from the multiplex PCR reads with MiXCR, one row per CDR3 protein. This sample has about 540,000 distinct CDR3 sequences, with 35% to 55% found just once. Sequencing was carried out using peripheral blood or thyroid tissue (not recorded which). Receptors were obtained from a young woman with Graves' hyperthyroidism.

There are many counts of this clonotype. The V and J genes are TRBV7-2 and TRBJ2-5, with D maybe TRBD2 (5 bases). CDR1 is SGHTA, CDR2 FQGNSA, per germline. The CDR3 totals 13 residues. Trimming took 2 bases from V and 4 from J, leaving 8 bases between them. CDR3 in DNA: TGTGCCAGCAGCTTACGGAGGAGAGAGACCCAGTACTTC. Its protein is CASSLRRRETQYF.

This clonotype appeared many times. The J gene is TRBJ2-5, the V gene TRBV9; D possibly uses TRBD1 or TRBD2 (6 bases each). Between the trimmed V and J ends, which lost 6 bases and 1 base, there was a span of 10 bases. CDR3 size: 13 residues. Germline CDR1 is SGDLS and CDR2 is YYNGEE. DNA for the CDR3: TGTGCCAGCACAAAGGGGGGCCAAGAGACCCAGTACTTC. Translating gives CASTKGGQETQYF.

The CDR3 protein is CSATGLAQYNEQFF. CDR3 in DNA: TGCAGTGCCACGGGACTAGCGCAATACAATGAGCAGTTCTTC. The gene calls are TRBV20-1 and TRBJ2-1, with TRBD2 matching 10 bases. Looked up from germline, CDR1 is DFQATT and CDR2 is SNEGSKA (reference sequence). The length of the CDR3 is 14 residues. V gave up 6 bases and J gave up 4 bases; unmatched junction bases: 6.

The rearrangement links TRBV6-1 to TRBJ1-5; 10 positions agree with TRBD1. V lost 8 bases to trimming and J lost 5 bases; unmatched junction nucleotides: 3. The length of the CDR3 is 13 residues. Germline V CDR1 and CDR2: MNHNS, SASEGT. In DNA form, the CDR3 reads TGTGCCAGCGGGACAGGGGACGATCAGCCCCAGCATTTT. Protein sequence: CASGTGDDQPQHF.

This clonotype has only one observation. This chain joins TRBV6-1 and TRBJ1-5; D unclear. The CDR3 has 14 amino acids. Trimming removed 6 bases at V and 4 bases at J, with 13 bases between. CDR1 and CDR2 from the germline V gene are MNHNS and SASEGT. CDR3 DNA: TGTGCCAGCAGCTTCTTCGGCCGGAATCAGCCCCAGCATTTT. Its translation: CASSFFGRNQPQHF.

This clonotype was seen many times. The gene calls are TRBV20-1 and TRBJ1-3; no reliable D call. The CDR3 covers 12 residues. Trimming removed 2 bases at V and 0 bases at J, with 2 bases between. Germline V gene data show CDR1 as DFQATT and CDR2 as SNEGSKA (reference sequence). The CDR3 nucleotides read TGCAGTGCTAGATACTCTGGAAACACCATATATTTT. Amino acid sequence: CSARYSGNTIYF.

The rearrangement uses TRBV15 and TRBJ2-5; tentatively, D is TRBD1 (6 bases). Germline V gives CDR1 LNHNV, CDR2 YYDKDF (reference sequence). V lost 3 bases, J lost 2 bases, and 13 bases lay in between. This CDR3 is built from 15 residues. CDR3 coding DNA: TGTGCCACCAGCAGTTATCTCGGACAGCAAGAGACCCAGTACTTC. Residues: CATSSYLGQQETQYF.

This clonotype was seen at least ten times. The CDR3 loop is CASSYVEGQNSPLHF. The CDR3 DNA reads as TGTGCCAGCAGTTACGTAGAAGGACAAAATTCACCCCTCCACTTT. This rearrangement joins TRBV6-6 to TRBJ1-6; tentatively, D is TRBD1 (5 bases). V gave up 2 bases and J gave up 7 bases, with 12 bases separating them. This CDR3 is built from 15 residues. In germline, CDR1 is MNHNY, CDR2 SVGAGI (reference sequence).

V gene TRBV6-5 combines with J gene TRBJ1-2; 10 positions match TRBD1. Germline trimming cut 5 bases from V and 8 bases from J; bases unmatched to any gene: 11. The CDR3 contains 15 residues. Per the germline V gene, CDR1 is MNHEY and CDR2 is SVGAGI. CDR3 DNA sequence: TGTGCCAGCAGTACGACAGGGGGCTCCATGGGGGGCTACACCTTC. As protein: CASSTTGGSMGGYTF.

V and J are TRBV29-1 and TRBJ2-5, with 8 bases fitting TRBD2. The DNA matches TRBJ2-7 better at its end, which makes the J call doubtful. Germline assignment: CDR1 SQVTM and CDR2 ANQGSEA. CDR3 length: 12 residues. CDR3 sequence: CSVGLEDYEQYF. CDR3 nucleotide sequence: TGCAGCGTGGGACTAGAGGACTACGAGCAGTACTTC.

This clonotype was observed at least ten times. The chain joins TRBV2 to TRBJ2-2; the D gene could be TRBD1 or TRBD2 (5 bases each). CDR1 is SNHLY and CDR2 is FYNNEI in the germline V gene. The ends were cut back, 4 bases at V and 8 bases at J, with 8 bases in the middle. The length of the CDR3 is 12 residues. CDR3 protein: CASSGGRGELFF. CDR3 DNA: TGTGCCAGCAGTGGGGGACGAGGGGAGCTGTTTTTT.

The chain employs TRBV29-1 and TRBJ2-4; D is possibly TRBD1 (6 bases). The CDR3 totals 14 residues. With 4 bases removed from V and 3 bases from J, the gap between germline ends came to 13 bases. From germline, CDR1 is SQVTM and CDR2 ANQGSEA. CDR3 loop: CSVATGLGKNIQYF. CDR3 bases: TGCAGCGTTGCGACAGGTTTAGGCAAAAACATTCAGTACTTC.

In this sample, this clonotype turned up many times. This chain joins TRBV5-1 and TRBJ1-1; no clear D. Trimming left V 2 bases short and J 7 bases short, with 9 bases between. The length of the CDR3 is 12 residues. CDR1 is SGHRS and CDR2 is YFSETQ in the germline V gene. CDR3 sequence reads: CASSLSRSEAFF. CDR3 nucleotide sequence: TGCGCCAGCAGCTTATCTAGGAGTGAAGCTTTCTTT.

This clonotype was seen repeatedly, ten times or more. The genes are TRBV29-1 and TRBJ2-5; D assignment may be TRBD1 or TRBD2 (7 bases each). The CDR3 covers 14 residues. Trimming removed 4 bases at V and 5 bases at J, with 17 bases between. Germline V CDR1 and CDR2: SQVTM, ANQGSEA. CDR3 residues: CSVAGGAGRETQYF. Written as DNA, the CDR3 is TGCAGCGTTGCAGGGGGGGCTGGGAGGGAGACCCAGTACTTC.

This clonotype was recorded many times. J is TRBJ1-2 and V is TRBV4-1; D is undetermined. The germline V gene encodes CDR1 MGHRA and CDR2 YSYEKL. Trimming removed 1 base at V and 4 bases at J, with 13 bases between. The CDR3 contains 15 residues. CDR3 amino acids: CASSQVYSEVYGYTF. The CDR3 nucleotides are TGCGCCAGCAGCCAAGTTTATTCCGAGGTCTATGGCTACACCTTC.

This clonotype came up many times. This chain uses TRBV27 with TRBJ1-1; tentative D call: TRBD1 (6 bases). The CDR3 sequence is 15 residues long. CDR1 and CDR2 (germline): MNHEY, SMNVEV (reference sequence). V was pared by 5 bases and J by 2 bases, with 15 bases between. The chain's CDR3 is CASSPVGGPNTEAFF. The CDR3 DNA sequence: TGTGCCAGCAGTCCGGTGGGGGGGCCTAACACTGAAGCTTTCTTT.

This clonotype was detected ten times or more. The genes are TRBV20-1 and TRBJ1-3, with 7 bases identical to TRBD1. V trimming: 5 bases; J trimming: 2 bases; junction bases outside the gene matches: 9. Germline V CDR1 and CDR2: DFQATT, SNEGSKA (reference sequence). This CDR3 has 15 residues. The CDR3 loop is CSARDRALTGNTIYF. CDR3 in DNA: TGCAGTGCTCGGGACAGAGCGCTAACTGGAAACACCATATATTTT.